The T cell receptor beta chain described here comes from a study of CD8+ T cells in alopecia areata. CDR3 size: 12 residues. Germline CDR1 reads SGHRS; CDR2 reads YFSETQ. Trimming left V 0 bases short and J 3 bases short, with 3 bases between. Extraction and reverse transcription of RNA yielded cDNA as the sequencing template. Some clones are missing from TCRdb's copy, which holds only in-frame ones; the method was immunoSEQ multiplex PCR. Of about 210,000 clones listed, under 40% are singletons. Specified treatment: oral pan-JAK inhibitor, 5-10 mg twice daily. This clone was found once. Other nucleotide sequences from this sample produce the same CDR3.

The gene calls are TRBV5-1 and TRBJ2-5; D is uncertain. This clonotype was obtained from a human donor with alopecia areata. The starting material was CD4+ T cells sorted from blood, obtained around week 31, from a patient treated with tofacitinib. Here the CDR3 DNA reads TGCGCCAGCAGCTTGGGAGAAGAGACCCAGTACTTC. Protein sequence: CASSLGEETQYF.